A single TCR beta chain is shown here with its context. The specificity of this receptor is unknown. Base qualities were left out, and no much larger clone turns up one base away. Stable Graves' hyperthyroidism was defined as no progression to ophthalmopathy during 18 months of follow-up. The hyperthyroidism patients were between 18 and 65 years old and newly diagnosed, with a disease duration of less than 2 months. Patients with uncontrolled infections, other autoimmune diseases, pregnancy or lactation were excluded. Clinical symptoms, serum thyroxine and TRAb, thyroid ultrasound, and orbital computed tomography formed the basis for the diagnoses. PBMCs were isolated from about 10 ml of fresh peripheral blood by Ficoll-Paque density gradient centrifugation. Trizol reagent was used to extract total RNA, and RNA quality was then checked on an Agilent 2100 Bioanalyzer. This sample stems from a study of T cells in Graves' hyperthyroidism and ophthalmopathy (dated by TCRdb to about 2019). Looking at the study overall: Peripheral blood was sampled at the time of initial diagnosis, prior to any treatment. For training and testing, the approximately 92 patients in the discovery cohort were randomly divided in a 7:3 ratio. To identify TCR V-J signatures that set the groups apart, the researchers used a discovery cohort of 90 to 100 patients, made up of roughly 45 with Graves' ophthalmopathy and 55 to 65 with stable Graves' hyperthyroidism. Prospective prediction of ophthalmopathy was tested in an independent validation cohort of 18 to 20 hyperthyroidism patients and some 17 patients who later progressed to ophthalmopathy. The paper reports TCR Vbeta CDR3 sequencing of roughly 140 peripheral blood samples: 43 ophthalmopathy, around 80 hyperthyroidism and approximately 17 progressor patients. The study also compared thyroid tissue and blood T-cell repertoires from 6 or 7 Graves' hyperthyroidism patients. Once sampling was done, hyperthyroidism patients were given methimazole at a starting dose of 30 mg daily, whereas ophthalmopathy patients were given high-dose intravenous methylprednisolone.

Beyond this particular receptor, the publication reports: Most expanded thyroid clonotypes (frequency above 0.001) were also found in blood, which suggests that blood repertoires may mirror thyroid immune responses. In validation, the model predicted progression to ophthalmopathy a median of about 5.9 months before onset, with 70% to 71% sensitivity and roughly 73% specificity. A model built on a 13 V-J signature distinguished ophthalmopathy from stable hyperthyroidism, reaching around 90% sensitivity and 81% to 83% specificity in cross-validation and 80%/75% in testing. No statistical method was used to set the sample size in advance, and investigators knew the group allocation.

TCR beta CDR3 regions were amplified from RNA transcripts. For the first round of RT-PCR on the TCR CDR3, the HTBI primer set was used together with the Qiagen OneStep RT-PCR kit. Libraries were constructed in a second round of multiplex PCR, after which size selection and purification were carried out. Libraries were sequenced paired-end with 100 bp reads on an Illumina HiSeq2000. The paper's processing steps were these. SOAPnuke was used to process the raw data, throwing out any read that contained adapters or uncalled bases, had a mean Phred below 15, or lacked an exact constant-primer or identifier match. COPE v1.2.5 was used to merge high-quality paired reads, and clonotypes were defined as unique nucleotide sequences. MiTCR v1.1 was used to align clonotypes to the IMGT TRBV, TRBD and TRBJ reference segments. The analysis was restricted to V-J combinations with a frequency above 0.0001, which together covered about 99% of the repertoires. A TCS score was defined as the ratio between F50 (clonal expansion) and ExV (chaos), using BLOSUM62-based TCRdist between CDR3 peptides within each V-J. Welch's t-statistics and random forest reduced fewer than 600 V-J features to under 15, which were used in a naive Bayes classifier (R e1071). TCRdb reprocessed the public reads (quality trimming at Q25 with fastp, clone calling with MiXCR) and kept in-frame beta chains. Each entry is one CDR3 protein sequence, shown with its most common DNA and genes. The V and J calls, along with clone size, are taken from TCRdb and not from the paper's own processing. The sample table holds under 350,000 distinct CDR3 sequences, of which about 20% were seen once. The ten largest clones capture under 55% of the sample.

The cysteine opens and the phenylalanine closes a CDR3 of 15 amino acids. CDR3 DNA is the only sequence kept; it has 45 bases, read in frame from the first base. The germline V gene specifies SGHTA as CDR1 and FQGNSA as CDR2. The junction carries 12 bases between V and J, which are trimmed by 4 bases and 3 bases respectively. The chain employs TRBV7-2 and TRBJ2-2; perhaps TRBD2 is the D gene, with 5 bases matching. The sequenced sample was blood. The sequence came from a woman aged 45-65 years with Graves' hyperthyroidism. This receptor has the CDR3 CASSYPEGHTGELFF. The DNA reads as follows: TGTGCCAGCAGCTACCCCGAGGGTCACACCGGGGAGCTGTTTTTT.